The T cell receptor beta chain under discussion was sequenced for a study of cytomegalovirus exposure and HLA in healthy donors. Study at large: Unique TCRs numbering some 77 million, obtained from HLA-typed donors, made up an early data release. General observations from the study: The study flagged roughly 160 TCR beta chains as cytomegalovirus-associated.

Each of the donors was a healthy bone marrow donor. PCR primers comprised 60 Vbeta and 13 Jbeta primers. Data came from immunoSEQ multiplex PCR; TCRdb stores just in-frame clones and leaves some out. The table shows about 73,000 clones, with roughly 71% occurring only once. In the case of this clone: Its antigen is undetermined.

The germline CDR1 and CDR2 sequences are SGHTA and FQGNSA. The CDR3 totals 16 residues. With 1 base clipped from V and 6 bases from J, the junction kept 8 bases outside the gene matches. What was sequenced was PBMCs. The receptor was derived from a man in his sixties or seventies in good health and CMV-seronegative. The chain links TRBV7-2 to TRBJ1-5; 8 bases map to TRBD1. The CDR3 sequence is CASSLGSAGGGQPQHF. The CDR3 nucleotides are TGTGCCAGCAGCTTAGGGTCTGCAGGGGGCGGTCAGCCCCAGCATTTT.